A selection of T cell receptor beta chains follows, all from one sample in a study of cytomegalovirus exposure and HLA in healthy donors. This table comes from immunoSEQ multiplex PCR, and its TCRdb copy is limited to in-frame clones, with some not included. Of fewer than 80,000 clones in the sample, roughly 73% were seen once. What was sequenced was PBMCs. These receptors all come from a woman aged 40 to 50 in good health and CMV-seropositive. Each CDR3 is given with its conserved first and last residue. Fields, in order: V gene, clone size, D gene, J gene, CDR3 DNA, CDR3 protein. A D gene is named only where the DNA matches it firmly. Clone size, where shown, is once, few, many, or a class for clones that have expanded.

V gene: TRBV30; clone size: -; D gene: TRBD2; J gene: TRBJ2-3; CDR3 DNA: TGTGCCTGGCTTTACTCCGGGACTAGCGGGGGGGTATTT; CDR3 protein: CAWLYSGTSGGVF
V gene: TRBV12-5; clone size: few; D gene: -; J gene: TRBJ2-7; CDR3 DNA: TGTGCTAGTGGTTTGACGTCCGAGGGCGAGCAGTACTTC; CDR3 protein: CASGLTSEGEQYF
V gene: TRBV11-3; clone size: -; D gene: TRBD1; J gene: TRBJ1-1; CDR3 DNA: TGTGCCAGCAGCTCAAGGACAGGGGGAGACACTGAAGCTTTCTTT; CDR3 protein: CASSSRTGGDTEAFF
V gene: TRBV5-1; clone size: -; D gene: TRBD2; J gene: TRBJ2-7; CDR3 DNA: TGCGCCAGCAGCTATGGGGGGGGTTACGAGCAGTACTTC; CDR3 protein: CASSYGGGYEQYF
V gene: TRBV4-1; clone size: -; D gene: TRBD1; J gene: TRBJ2-2; CDR3 DNA: TGCGCCAGCAGCCAAGAAAGAGGGGGCAACACCGGGGAGCTGTTTTTT; CDR3 protein: CASSQERGGNTGELFF
V gene: TRBV5-4; clone size: -; D gene: -; J gene: TRBJ2-1; CDR3 DNA: TGTGCCAGCAGTCCGCAGGGGACCCACAATGAGCAGTTCTTC; CDR3 protein: CASSPQGTHNEQFF
V gene: TRBV5-1; clone size: few; D gene: TRBD1; J gene: TRBJ1-4; CDR3 DNA: TGCGCCAGCAGCCTGCAGGGGGCGGCTAATGAAAAACTGTTTTTT; CDR3 protein: CASSLQGAANEKLFF
V gene: TRBV7-2; clone size: once; D gene: -; J gene: TRBJ1-2; CDR3 DNA: TGTGCCAGCAGCCGCAGGGAGGGACTCAACTATGGCTACACCTTC; CDR3 protein: CASSRREGLNYGYTF
V gene: TRBV10-3; clone size: -; D gene: -; J gene: TRBJ1-5; CDR3 DNA: TGTGCCATCAGTGAGTCAGGAGGGAACCAGCCCCAGCATTTT; CDR3 protein: CAISESGGNQPQHF
V gene: TRBV7-9; clone size: -; D gene: -; J gene: TRBJ2-3; CDR3 DNA: TGTGCCAGCAGCCCCGGTCTAGATCAATCCACAGATACGCAGTATTTT; CDR3 protein: CASSPGLDQSTDTQYF
V gene: TRBV6-1; clone size: once; D gene: TRBD1; J gene: TRBJ2-3; CDR3 DNA: TGTGCCAGCAGGATCCCGGGACAGGGCACAGATACGCAGTATTTT; CDR3 protein: CASRIPGQGTDTQYF
V gene: TRBV7-2; clone size: -; D gene: TRBD2; J gene: TRBJ2-4; CDR3 DNA: TGTGCCAGCAGCTTAGTGAGCGGGGACATTCAGTACTTC; CDR3 protein: CASSLVSGDIQYF
V gene: TRBV5-1; clone size: few; D gene: -; J gene: TRBJ1-1; CDR3 DNA: TGCGCCAGCAGCTTGAATGCAGGCACGAACACTGAAGCTTTCTTT; CDR3 protein: CASSLNAGTNTEAFF
V gene: TRBV27; clone size: -; D gene: TRBD1; J gene: TRBJ2-3; CDR3 DNA: TGTGCCAGCAGTTCCGAGGACAGGGTAGCCGATACGCAGTATTTT; CDR3 protein: CASSSEDRVADTQYF
V gene: TRBV5-1; clone size: -; D gene: TRBD1; J gene: TRBJ2-7; CDR3 DNA: TGCGCCAGCAGCTTGCAGGGACAGGGTTTTGTTTACGAGCAGTACTTC; CDR3 protein: CASSLQGQGFVYEQYF
V gene: TRBV5-1; clone size: -; D gene: -; J gene: TRBJ2-3; CDR3 DNA: TGCGCCAGCAGCTTGAGCCTAGCGCTTAGCACAGATACGCAGTATTTT; CDR3 protein: CASSLSLALSTDTQYF
V gene: TRBV7-2; clone size: -; D gene: -; J gene: TRBJ1-2; CDR3 DNA: TGTGCCAGCAGCTCAGACTTCACGAGGGATGGCTACACCTTC; CDR3 protein: CASSSDFTRDGYTF
V gene: TRBV11-2; clone size: -; D gene: TRBD1; J gene: TRBJ2-1; CDR3 DNA: TGTGCCAGCAGCTTAAGGGACAGGGGTCTCGATGAGCAGTTCTTC; CDR3 protein: CASSLRDRGLDEQFF
V gene: TRBV7-9; clone size: -; D gene: -; J gene: TRBJ1-3; CDR3 DNA: TGTGCCAGCAGCCCGGGGGGGGCGCTTGGAAACACCATATATTTT; CDR3 protein: CASSPGGALGNTIYF
V gene: TRBV10-2; clone size: -; D gene: TRBD1; J gene: TRBJ1-2; CDR3 DNA: TGCGCCAGCGCTGGGACAGGAGCCCTTTATGGCTACACCTTC; CDR3 protein: CASAGTGALYGYTF
V gene: TRBV27; clone size: -; D gene: -; J gene: TRBJ1-5; CDR3 DNA: TGTGCCAGCAGTTTAATTGGGACAAGCAATCAGCCCCAGCATTTT; CDR3 protein: CASSLIGTSNQPQHF
V gene: TRBV10-3; clone size: few; D gene: TRBD2; J gene: TRBJ2-3; CDR3 DNA: TGTGCCATCAGACCCTCGGGACTAGCGGGGCCGGATACGCAGTATTTT; CDR3 protein: CAIRPSGLAGPDTQYF
V gene: TRBV19; clone size: -; D gene: -; J gene: TRBJ1-6; CDR3 DNA: TGTGCCTCCGGTGAAAGATACTCCTATAATTCACCCCTCCACTTT; CDR3 protein: CASGERYSYNSPLHF
V gene: TRBV29-1; clone size: -; D gene: TRBD1; J gene: TRBJ1-2; CDR3 DNA: TGCAGCGTTGCCCCGAGGACAGGGGGCGATGGCTACACCTTC; CDR3 protein: CSVAPRTGGDGYTF
V gene: TRBV6-1; clone size: -; D gene: -; J gene: TRBJ1-1; CDR3 DNA: TGTGCCAGCAGTGCCCTGACAGGACTTAACACTGAAGCTTTCTTT; CDR3 protein: CASSALTGLNTEAFF